The clone carrying this T cell receptor delta chain has only a few counts. This likely traces to a read error, being one base from a far larger clone. This sample stems from a study of gamma-delta T cells after stem cell transplantation. TCRdb re-called the RT-PCR reads through CATT. The sample holds under 2,000 delta-chain clones, 2.3% seen once. The germline V and J ends were trimmed by 1 base and 0 bases, with 30 bases remaining between them. The CDR3 has 22 residues. CDR1 is TSWWSYY and CDR2 is QGS in the germline V gene. The chain is built from TRDV1 and TRDJ1; tentative D call: TRDD2 (6 bases). The receptor comes from a human donor. It is not recorded whose cells these are; they may come from a transplant donor. The source material was gamma-delta T cells. CDR3 protein: CALGEPDRPSPTSPPDTDKLIF. The CDR3 region has the DNA TGTGCTCTTGGGGAACCAGACCGGCCTTCCCCTACCTCACCCCCTGACACCGATAAACTCATCTTT.